This TCR beta chain is from a study of T cell responses to AZD1222 COVID-19 vaccine. The CDR3 has 15 amino acids. The V segment lost 6 bases and the J segment 3 bases; nucleotides outside the gene matches: 5. Germline-derived CDR1 and CDR2 are MNHNY and SVGAGI (reference sequence). Clones were read by immunoSEQ multiplex PCR, and TCRdb kept only the in-frame ones, dropping some. The table has about 200,000 clones, around 93% seen once. The receptor comes from an adult in good health. Sequencing used peripheral blood, obtained on day 0 of MenACWY control vaccination. This chain links TRBV6-6 with TRBJ2-7, with TRBD2 matching 13 bases. CDR3 sequence: CASSSTSGGIYEQYF. Here the CDR3 DNA reads TGTGCCAGCAGCTCGACTAGCGGGGGGATCTACGAGCAGTACTTC.